This is a list of T cell receptor beta chains from one sample in a study of cytomegalovirus exposure and HLA in healthy donors. Using immunoSEQ multiplex PCR, the repertoire was profiled, and TCRdb retains in-frame clones only, with some absent. This sample yields roughly 250,000 clones, of which almost 85% are seen a single time; 1.5% to 2.5% belongs to the top ten. The sequencing sample was made of PBMCs. The receptors were gathered from a woman aged 35 to 49 in good health and CMV-seropositive. The CDR3 runs from the conserved cysteine through the conserved F or W. The D gene is left open where the match is weak. Clone size is stated in some rows and not others, as once, few, many or a class when expanded.

CDR3nt: TGCGCCAGCAGCTTGGGTTGGAGGGAGGGCCTGGAGACCCAGTACTTC
CDR3aa: CASSLGWREGLETQYF
d_gene: TRBD2
j_gene: TRBJ2-5
v_gene: TRBV5-1
abundance: -
len: 16

CDR3nt: TGTGCCAGCAGCGTCTATACCGGGACAGGGGTCGGCTACACCTTC
CDR3aa: CASSVYTGTGVGYTF
d_gene: TRBD1
j_gene: TRBJ1-2
v_gene: TRBV25-1
abundance: once
len: 15

CDR3nt: TGTGCCAGCATCCCTATCGACATGACCAACGAAAAACTGTTTTTT
CDR3aa: CASIPIDMTNEKLFF
d_gene: -
j_gene: TRBJ1-4
v_gene: TRBV7-9
abundance: -
len: 15

CDR3nt: TGTGCCAGCTCACCACAGGAGGCGCGAGTCTCTGAAGCTTTCTTT
CDR3aa: CASSPQEARVSEAFF
d_gene: -
j_gene: TRBJ1-1
v_gene: TRBV18
abundance: -
len: 15

CDR3nt: TGTGCCAGCAAGCTACAGGGGGCACGGAATCAGCCCCAGCATTTT
CDR3aa: CASKLQGARNQPQHF
d_gene: TRBD1
j_gene: TRBJ1-5
v_gene: TRBV28
abundance: -
len: 15

CDR3nt: TGCAGCGTTGATCCGACAGCGGAAGCTTTCTTT
CDR3aa: CSVDPTAEAFF
d_gene: -
j_gene: TRBJ1-1
v_gene: TRBV29-1
abundance: -
len: 11

CDR3nt: TGTGCCAGCAGCCTTAGCGGGGTCACAGATACGCAGTATTTT
CDR3aa: CASSLSGVTDTQYF
d_gene: TRBD2
j_gene: TRBJ2-3
v_gene: TRBV13
abundance: -
len: 14

CDR3nt: TGTGCCAGCAGCGTAGGGCACACCGGGGAGCTGTTTTTT
CDR3aa: CASSVGHTGELFF
d_gene: -
j_gene: TRBJ2-2
v_gene: TRBV9
abundance: few
len: 13

CDR3nt: TGTGCCAGCAGTTTGGACTTCTCCTACGAGCAGTACTTC
CDR3aa: CASSLDFSYEQYF
d_gene: -
j_gene: TRBJ2-7
v_gene: TRBV28
abundance: -
len: 13

CDR3nt: TGTGCCAGCAGCTTACAGGGGGGCTCCTACAATGAGCAGTTCTTC
CDR3aa: CASSLQGGSYNEQFF
d_gene: -
j_gene: TRBJ2-1
v_gene: TRBV7-3
abundance: few
len: 15

CDR3nt: TGTGCCAGCAGCTTACCCCAACTACAGCCAGTTTATTCTGGGGCCAACGGCCTGACTTTC
CDR3aa: CASSLPQLQPVYSGANGLTF
d_gene: -
j_gene: TRBJ2-6
v_gene: TRBV7-8
abundance: -
len: 20

CDR3nt: TGTGCCAGCAGCGCGGGAGGTCTATACAATGAGCAGTTCTTC
CDR3aa: CASSAGGLYNEQFF
d_gene: TRBD2
j_gene: TRBJ2-1
v_gene: TRBV28
abundance: -
len: 14

CDR3nt: TGTGCCAGCAGCTTGGAAGTGGAGAGAGGCACAGATACGCAGTATTTT
CDR3aa: CASSLEVERGTDTQYF
d_gene: -
j_gene: TRBJ2-3
v_gene: TRBV5-6
abundance: -
len: 16

CDR3nt: TGTGCCAGCAGCCTGTCGACTAGCGGGTCCTTGTACAATGAGCAGTTCTTC
CDR3aa: CASSLSTSGSLYNEQFF
d_gene: TRBD2
j_gene: TRBJ2-1
v_gene: TRBV4-2
abundance: -
len: 17

CDR3nt: TGTGCCAGCAGCGAAACAACAGGGAACGAGCAGTACTTC
CDR3aa: CASSETTGNEQYF
d_gene: -
j_gene: TRBJ2-7
v_gene: TRBV4-2
abundance: few
len: 13

CDR3nt: TGTGCCAGCAGCGACGCCCTTACAGGGCCATCCACTGAAGCTTTCTTT
CDR3aa: CASSDALTGPSTEAFF
d_gene: -
j_gene: TRBJ1-1
v_gene: TRBV9
abundance: -
len: 16

CDR3nt: TGCGCCAGCAGTCAAATACCGGGACATATTACAAGAGCGACCCAGTACTTC
CDR3aa: CASSQIPGHITRATQYF
d_gene: -
j_gene: TRBJ2-5
v_gene: TRBV23-1
abundance: -
len: 17

CDR3nt: TGTGCCAGCAGCTGGGGACTAGCGGGAGCCAACCAAGAGACCCAGTACTTC
CDR3aa: CASSWGLAGANQETQYF
d_gene: TRBD2
j_gene: TRBJ2-5
v_gene: TRBV7-9
abundance: -
len: 17

CDR3nt: TGCGCCAGCAGCTTGGGGGGACTAGCGGGTAGCCACCCGAATGAGCAGTTCTTC
CDR3aa: CASSLGGLAGSHPNEQFF
d_gene: TRBD2
j_gene: TRBJ2-1
v_gene: TRBV5-1
abundance: -
len: 18

CDR3nt: TGTGCCAGTAGACTCCCCACCACCGGGGAGCTGTTTTTT
CDR3aa: CASRLPTTGELFF
d_gene: -
j_gene: TRBJ2-2
v_gene: TRBV19
abundance: once
len: 13

CDR3nt: TGTGCCAGCAGCTCTGGGGGACTCGGAGGCGAAAAACTGTTTTTT
CDR3aa: CASSSGGLGGEKLFF
d_gene: -
j_gene: TRBJ1-4
v_gene: TRBV2
abundance: -
len: 15

CDR3nt: TGTGCCAGTGGGGCTGGTGTCCTCGAGCAGTACTTC
CDR3aa: CASGAGVLEQYF
d_gene: -
j_gene: TRBJ2-7
v_gene: TRBV28
abundance: -
len: 12

CDR3nt: TGTGCCAGCTCACGTGGCGGGAGCCTTGATCATGAGCAGTTCTTC
CDR3aa: CASSRGGSLDHEQFF
d_gene: TRBD2
j_gene: TRBJ2-1
v_gene: TRBV18
abundance: -
len: 15

CDR3nt: TGTGCCAGCAGCTTGGTGGACAGACCACTTGGCTACACCTTC
CDR3aa: CASSLVDRPLGYTF
d_gene: -
j_gene: TRBJ1-2
v_gene: TRBV5-6
abundance: -
len: 14

CDR3nt: TGTGCCAGCAGTTTATCGACAGGGGGCGGGTACGAGCAGTACTTC
CDR3aa: CASSLSTGGGYEQYF
d_gene: TRBD1
j_gene: TRBJ2-7
v_gene: TRBV27
abundance: -
len: 15

CDR3nt: TGTGCCAGTAGGAGACAGGGACTTTACAATGAGCAGTTCTTC
CDR3aa: CASRRQGLYNEQFF
d_gene: -
j_gene: TRBJ2-1
v_gene: TRBV2
abundance: -
len: 14

CDR3nt: TGTGCCAGCAGTTTACTAGCAGTGCAGTACTTC
CDR3aa: CASSLLAVQYF
d_gene: -
j_gene: TRBJ2-7
v_gene: TRBV28
abundance: -
len: 11

CDR3nt: TGTGCCAGCAGCTTAAACCTGGGAGGCACAGATACGCAGTATTTT
CDR3aa: CASSLNLGGTDTQYF
d_gene: -
j_gene: TRBJ2-3
v_gene: TRBV7-2
abundance: -
len: 15

CDR3nt: TGTGCCAGCAGTGCGGGACAGCTAGCCAAAAACATTCAGTACTTC
CDR3aa: CASSAGQLAKNIQYF
d_gene: -
j_gene: TRBJ2-4
v_gene: TRBV28
abundance: -
len: 15

CDR3nt: TGTGCCAGTAGTAACAGGGGGGGGCGCAATCAGCCCCAGCATTTT
CDR3aa: CASSNRGGRNQPQHF
d_gene: TRBD1
j_gene: TRBJ1-5
v_gene: TRBV19
abundance: -
len: 15

CDR3nt: TGCAGCGTTGAAGACGGGGGGGGTGAGCAGTTCTTC
CDR3aa: CSVEDGGGEQFF
d_gene: TRBD2
j_gene: TRBJ2-1
v_gene: TRBV29-1
abundance: -
len: 12

CDR3nt: TGTGCCTGGAGCTTGGGGAGCGCTCTAGCCAAAAACATTCAGTACTTC
CDR3aa: CAWSLGSALAKNIQYF
d_gene: -
j_gene: TRBJ2-4
v_gene: TRBV30
abundance: -
len: 16

CDR3nt: TGTGCCAGCAGTGAAGGTCTCTCTGGAAACACCATATATTTT
CDR3aa: CASSEGLSGNTIYF
d_gene: -
j_gene: TRBJ1-3
v_gene: TRBV2
abundance: -
len: 14

CDR3nt: TGTGCCAGCAGAACAGGACATAGCAATCAGCCCCAGCATTTT
CDR3aa: CASRTGHSNQPQHF
d_gene: -
j_gene: TRBJ1-5
v_gene: TRBV6-1
abundance: -
len: 14

CDR3nt: TGCAGCGTTGTAGGACAAGAAACCTACGAGCAGTACTTC
CDR3aa: CSVVGQETYEQYF
d_gene: -
j_gene: TRBJ2-7
v_gene: TRBV29-1
abundance: once
len: 13

CDR3nt: TGCGCCAGCAGTTTTGACCTCGTAGGGGGCGGGACACCCCTCCACTTT
CDR3aa: CASSFDLVGGGTPLHF
d_gene: TRBD1
j_gene: TRBJ1-6
v_gene: TRBV5-1
abundance: -
len: 16

CDR3nt: TGTGCCAGCCGGGGATTGAAGGATACGCAGTATTTT
CDR3aa: CASRGLKDTQYF
d_gene: -
j_gene: TRBJ2-3
v_gene: TRBV27
abundance: -
len: 12

CDR3nt: TGTGCTAGTGGCCAGTGGGAGGCCGGGGAGCTGTTTTTT
CDR3aa: CASGQWEAGELFF
d_gene: -
j_gene: TRBJ2-2
v_gene: TRBV12-5
abundance: once
len: 13

CDR3nt: TGTGCCAGCACCCAAGCCGGCCGGGATAATTCACCCCTCCACTTT
CDR3aa: CASTQAGRDNSPLHF
d_gene: -
j_gene: TRBJ1-6
v_gene: TRBV28
abundance: -
len: 15

CDR3nt: TGCGCCAGCAGCCCCGGGGTGAGGGAGGGCACAGATACGCAGTATTTT
CDR3aa: CASSPGVREGTDTQYF
d_gene: -
j_gene: TRBJ2-3
v_gene: TRBV4-3
abundance: -
len: 16

CDR3nt: TGTGCCAGCAGCTTAGGTCTGCAGGGTGCTAACTATGGCTACACCTTC
CDR3aa: CASSLGLQGANYGYTF
d_gene: -
j_gene: TRBJ1-2
v_gene: TRBV13
abundance: -
len: 16

CDR3nt: TGTGCCAGCAGCCCCCGTCTAAGCACAGATACGCAGTATTTT
CDR3aa: CASSPRLSTDTQYF
d_gene: -
j_gene: TRBJ2-3
v_gene: TRBV9
abundance: -
len: 14

CDR3nt: TGTGCCTGCAGACTAGCTGGGAACACCGGGGAGCTGTTTTTT
CDR3aa: CACRLAGNTGELFF
d_gene: TRBD2
j_gene: TRBJ2-2
v_gene: TRBV30
abundance: -
len: 14

CDR3nt: TGCAGCGTTGTGCAGGCAGGGAGGGGCTATGGCTACACCTTC
CDR3aa: CSVVQAGRGYGYTF
d_gene: -
j_gene: TRBJ1-2
v_gene: TRBV29-1
abundance: -
len: 14

CDR3nt: TGTGCCAGTAACGCCAGGGACAGGTATAGCAATCAGCCCCAGCATTTT
CDR3aa: CASNARDRYSNQPQHF
d_gene: TRBD1
j_gene: TRBJ1-5
v_gene: TRBV19
abundance: few
len: 16

CDR3nt: TGTGCCAGCAGCGCCCGGGACAGGGGGCGGAACGGGGAGCTGTTTTTT
CDR3aa: CASSARDRGRNGELFF
d_gene: TRBD1
j_gene: TRBJ2-2
v_gene: TRBV9
abundance: once
len: 16

CDR3nt: TGTGCCAGCATGACAGGGAGCCCTGAAGCTTTCTTT
CDR3aa: CASMTGSPEAFF
d_gene: TRBD1
j_gene: TRBJ1-1
v_gene: TRBV28
abundance: -
len: 12

CDR3nt: TGTGCCAGCAGCTTAGCGGGTGGGCCCCAGCATTTT
CDR3aa: CASSLAGGPQHF
d_gene: -
j_gene: TRBJ1-5
v_gene: TRBV11-2
abundance: -
len: 12

CDR3nt: TGTGCCAGCAGTCAGACATCCGGCCCCTACGAGCAGTACTTC
CDR3aa: CASSQTSGPYEQYF
d_gene: -
j_gene: TRBJ2-7
v_gene: TRBV28
abundance: -
len: 14

CDR3nt: TGTGCCAGAAGCACCGTTTACGAGCAGTACTTC
CDR3aa: CARSTVYEQYF
d_gene: -
j_gene: TRBJ2-7
v_gene: TRBV5-3
abundance: -
len: 11

CDR3nt: TGTGCCAGCAGTTTAACTAGCGGGAGGGTCGGGGAGCTGTTTTTT
CDR3aa: CASSLTSGRVGELFF
d_gene: TRBD2
j_gene: TRBJ2-2
v_gene: TRBV28
abundance: -
len: 15

CDR3nt: TGTGCCAGCAGCCCGGGAGGGGTAAACACTGAAGCTTTCTTT
CDR3aa: CASSPGGVNTEAFF
d_gene: -
j_gene: TRBJ1-1
v_gene: TRBV7-9
abundance: -
len: 14